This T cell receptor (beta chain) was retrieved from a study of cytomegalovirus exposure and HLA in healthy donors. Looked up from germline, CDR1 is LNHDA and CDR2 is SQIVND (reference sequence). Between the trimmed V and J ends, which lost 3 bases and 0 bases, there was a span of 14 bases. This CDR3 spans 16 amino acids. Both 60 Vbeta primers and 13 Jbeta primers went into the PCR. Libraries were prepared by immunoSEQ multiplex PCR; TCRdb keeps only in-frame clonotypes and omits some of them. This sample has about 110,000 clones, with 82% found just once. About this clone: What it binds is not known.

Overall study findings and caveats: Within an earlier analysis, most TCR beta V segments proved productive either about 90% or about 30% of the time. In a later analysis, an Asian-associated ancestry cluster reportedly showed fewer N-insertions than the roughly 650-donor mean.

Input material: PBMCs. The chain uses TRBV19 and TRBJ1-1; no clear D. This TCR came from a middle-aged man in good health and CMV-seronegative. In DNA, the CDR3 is TGTGCCAGTAGTATCGGTTCAGGAAACATGAACACTGAAGCTTTCTTT. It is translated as CASSIGSGNMNTEAFF.